This TCR beta chain was identified in a study of blood T cell repertoires in COVID-19. Study-level information: T cells, B-cell-depleted T cells, or PBMCs supplied cDNA or gDNA.

Measured with immunoSEQ multiplex PCR; TCRdb has only the in-frame clones, and not every one. The table lists about 180,000 clones, less than 85% of them singletons. Losses at the gene ends were 5 bases for V and 6 bases for J; bases not matched to a gene: 20. CDR1 and CDR2 from the germline V gene are LNHDA and SQIVND (reference sequence). The CDR3 runs 20 residues. The TCR originated in a woman of 80 years or more with active or convalescent COVID-19. Sequences were obtained from peripheral blood. The chain employs TRBV19 and TRBJ2-1; TRBD2 agrees at 12 bases. DNA of the CDR3: TGTGCCAGTAGTGCTAGGGGACTAGCGGGTTCCAATTGGGGTCCCAATGAGCAGTTCTTC. Translated, it gives CASSARGLAGSNWGPNEQFF.